The present TCR beta chain was sequenced within a study of early T cells in non-severe SARS-CoV-2 infection (TCRdb year 2021). About the study as a whole: Because TCR sequencing relied on bulk RNA taken from unsorted whole blood, pairing of alpha and beta chains was not possible.

The investigation overall reported the following: Matching against VDJdb was skewed toward anti-spike CD8 responses, likely underestimated virus-specific expansions, and missed private and CD4 specificities.

This clonotype has more than one count but fewer than ten. Its specific antigen is unknown. It has no much larger one-base neighbor in the sample; base qualities were not kept. Library preparation was by 5' RACE. Sequencing used a NextSeq 500. In the TCR library protocol, unique molecular identifiers were attached to individual cDNA molecules to correct for PCR bias and sequencing error. TCR alpha and beta chains were both sequenced, and the abundances of alpha and beta sequences in each sample were closely correlated with each other. As for the authors' bioinformatics: Decombinator V4 was used to annotate TCR sequences for V gene, J gene and CDR3. TCRs were defined as expanded if a significant change between any two time points was detected under a Poisson model with p below 0.0001. TCR abundances were normalised to the total number of TCRs sequenced per sample and were expressed as counts per million. TRAV1-2 paired with TRAJ12, TRAJ20 or TRAJ33 defined MAIT TCRs, while TRAV10 paired with TRAJ18 defined iNKT TCRs. VDJdb, accessed on 1 November 2021, was searched for TCRs annotated for CMV, EBV and SARS-CoV-2, and TCRs annotated for more than one antigen were excluded. The raw public data were reprocessed by TCRdb itself: fastp quality trimming at Q25, MiXCR clonotype calling, in-frame beta chains only. Each record represents a unique CDR3 protein, reported with the most common genes and DNA among its rows. In this record, the V and J calls reflect TCRdb's handling and not the investigators' own analysis. In all, the sample holds 53,000 or so distinct CDR3 sequences, and over 7.5% of those were seen once. The leading ten clones occupy roughly 8.7% of the sample.

Counted from cysteine to phenylalanine, this CDR3 has 14 amino acids. This entry keeps only the CDR3 DNA: 42 bases, framed from base 1. Trimming takes 2 bases from V and 2 bases from J, and the germline ends sit 9 bases apart. CDR1 is given as SGHNT and CDR2 as YYREEE, both from the germline V gene (reference sequence). A case-control design nested within a healthcare worker cohort in London, UK, was used, with weekly nasopharyngeal swab PCR tests and blood sampling performed. Healthcare workers were recruited during the week of the UK lockdown, between 23 and 31 March 2020, and followed weekly for up to roughly 15 weeks.

What was sequenced was whole blood. This receptor chain uses TRBV5-4 and TRBJ2-3; the D gene cannot be resolved reliably. This clonotype originated in an adult who was a healthcare worker with PCR-confirmed SARS-CoV-2 infection or an uninfected control (not recorded which). The CDR3: CASSFSGYTDTQYF. Read as DNA, the sequence is TGTGCCAGCAGCTTTTCTGGGTACACAGATACGCAGTATTTT.